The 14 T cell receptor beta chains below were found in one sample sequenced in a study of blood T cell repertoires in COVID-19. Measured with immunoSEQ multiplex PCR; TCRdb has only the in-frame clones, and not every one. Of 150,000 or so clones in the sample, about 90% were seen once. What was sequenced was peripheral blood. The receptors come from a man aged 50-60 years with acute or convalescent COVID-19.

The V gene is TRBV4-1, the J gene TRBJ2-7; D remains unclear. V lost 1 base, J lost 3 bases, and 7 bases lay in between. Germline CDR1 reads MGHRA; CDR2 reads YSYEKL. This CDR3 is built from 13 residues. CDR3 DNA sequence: TGCGCCAGCAGCCAAGTGGAGTTCTACGAGCAGTACTTC. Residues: CASSQVEFYEQYF.

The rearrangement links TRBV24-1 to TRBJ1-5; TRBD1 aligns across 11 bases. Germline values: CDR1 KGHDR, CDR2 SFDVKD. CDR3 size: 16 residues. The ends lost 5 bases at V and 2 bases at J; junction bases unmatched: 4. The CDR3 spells CATSGTGGIGNQPQHF. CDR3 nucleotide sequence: TGTGCCACCAGTGGGACAGGGGGCATCGGCAATCAGCCCCAGCATTTT.

The CDR3 here is CATSRDRESSGNTIYF. The CDR3 DNA reads as TGTGCCACCAGCAGAGATCGAGAGAGCTCTGGAAACACCATATATTTT. The V gene is TRBV15, the J gene TRBJ1-3; D gene unclear. The CDR3 is 16 residues long. The V gene's germline CDR1 is LNHNV and CDR2 YYDKDF (reference sequence). Trimming took off 0 bases at V and 0 bases at J, with 9 bases between the two ends.

The CDR3 DNA is TGTGCCAGCAGTTTATCCCGACAGGTTGCAACTAATGAAAAACTGTTTTTT. It is translated as CASSLSRQVATNEKLFF. This sequence joins TRBV27 and TRBJ1-4; maybe TRBD1 (6 bases). The CDR3 is 17 residues long. Germline V gene data show CDR1 as MNHEY and CDR2 as SMNVEV (reference sequence). V was clipped by 0 bases and J by 0 bases, with 11 bases between them.

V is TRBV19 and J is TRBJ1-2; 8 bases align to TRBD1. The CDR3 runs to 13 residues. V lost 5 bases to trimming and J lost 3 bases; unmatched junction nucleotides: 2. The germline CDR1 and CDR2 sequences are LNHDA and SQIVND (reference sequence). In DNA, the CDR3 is TGTGCCAGTAGTCCGGGACAGGACTATGGCTACACCTTC. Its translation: CASSPGQDYGYTF.

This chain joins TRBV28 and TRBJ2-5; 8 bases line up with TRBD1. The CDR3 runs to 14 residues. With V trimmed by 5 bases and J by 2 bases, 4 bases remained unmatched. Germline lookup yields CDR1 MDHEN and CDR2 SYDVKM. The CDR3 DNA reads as TGTGCCAGCAGTCCAGGGGGCAGACAAGAGACCCAGTACTTC. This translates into CASSPGGRQETQYF.

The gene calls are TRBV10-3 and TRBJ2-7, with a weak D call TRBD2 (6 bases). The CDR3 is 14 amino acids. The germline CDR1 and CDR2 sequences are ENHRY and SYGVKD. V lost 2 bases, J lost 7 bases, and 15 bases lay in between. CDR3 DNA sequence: TGTGCCATCAGTGAGCGGGAGCCCGTCCGGGAGCAGTACTTC. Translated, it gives CAISEREPVREQYF.

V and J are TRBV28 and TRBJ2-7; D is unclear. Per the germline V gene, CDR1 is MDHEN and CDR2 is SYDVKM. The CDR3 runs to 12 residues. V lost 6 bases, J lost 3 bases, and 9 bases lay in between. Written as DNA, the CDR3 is TGTGCCAGCAGGAGTCATTTCTACGAGCAGTACTTC. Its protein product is CASRSHFYEQYF. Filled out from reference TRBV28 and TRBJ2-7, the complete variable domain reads DVKVTQSSRYLVKRTGEKVFLECVQDMDHENMFWYRQDPGLGLRLIYFSYDVKMKEKGDIPEGYSVSREKKERFSLILESASTNQTSMYLCASRSHFYEQYFGPGTRLTVT.

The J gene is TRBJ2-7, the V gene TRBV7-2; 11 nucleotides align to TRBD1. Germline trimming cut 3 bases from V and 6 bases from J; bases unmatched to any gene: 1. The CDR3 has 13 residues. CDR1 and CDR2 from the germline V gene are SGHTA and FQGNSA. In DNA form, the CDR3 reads TGTGCCAGCAGCTTGGACAGGGGGCGCGAGCAGTACGTC. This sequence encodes CASSLDRGREQYV.

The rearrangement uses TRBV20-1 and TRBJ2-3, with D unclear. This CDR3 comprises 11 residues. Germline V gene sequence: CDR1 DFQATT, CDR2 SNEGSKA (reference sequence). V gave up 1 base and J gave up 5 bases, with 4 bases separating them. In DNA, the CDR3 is TGCAGTGCTAGAGTTCTAGATACGCAGTATTTT. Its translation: CSARVLDTQYF.

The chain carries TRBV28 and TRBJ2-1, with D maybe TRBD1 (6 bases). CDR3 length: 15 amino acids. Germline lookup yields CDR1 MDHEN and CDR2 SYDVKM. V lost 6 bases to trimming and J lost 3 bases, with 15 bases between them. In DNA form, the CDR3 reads TGTGCCAGCAGAAGGACAGTAAACCTCTACAATGAGCAGTTCTTC. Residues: CASRRTVNLYNEQFF. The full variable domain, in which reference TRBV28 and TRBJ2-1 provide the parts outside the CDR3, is DVKVTQSSRYLVKRTGEKVFLECVQDMDHENMFWYRQDPGLGLRLIYFSYDVKMKEKGDIPEGYSVSREKKERFSLILESASTNQTSMYLCASRRTVNLYNEQFFGPGTRLTVL.

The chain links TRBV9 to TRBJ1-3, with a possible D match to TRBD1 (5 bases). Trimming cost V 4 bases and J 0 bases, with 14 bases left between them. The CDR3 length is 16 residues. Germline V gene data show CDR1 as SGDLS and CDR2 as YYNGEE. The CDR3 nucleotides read TGTGCCAGCAGCCCCGAGCCAGGGTTCTCTGGAAACACCATATATTTT. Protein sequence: CASSPEPGFSGNTIYF.

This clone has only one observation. The CDR3 bases are TGTGCCAGCAGTGAGTCTGGGGCGTTTGCCTACGAGCAGTACGTC. Residues: CASSESGAFAYEQYV. The gene calls are TRBV6-1 and TRBJ2-7; perhaps TRBD1 as D (5 bases). CDR1 and CDR2 (germline): MNHNS, SASEGT. The CDR3 extends over 15 amino acids. Trimming removed 3 bases from V and 2 bases from J, with 14 bases in between.

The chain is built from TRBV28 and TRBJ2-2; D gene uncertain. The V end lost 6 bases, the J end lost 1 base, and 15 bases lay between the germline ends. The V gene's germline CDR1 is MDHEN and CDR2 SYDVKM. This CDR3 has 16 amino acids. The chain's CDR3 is CASSPIFLGNTGELFF. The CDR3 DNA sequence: TGTGCCAGCAGCCCTATTTTCCTAGGGAACACCGGGGAGCTGTTTTTT.